A single sample gave rise to the 5 T cell receptor beta chains below, sequenced in a study of T cells in Graves' hyperthyroidism and ophthalmopathy. Researchers amplified the TCR beta CDR3 regions from RNA transcripts. Researchers ran a first-round RT-PCR on the TCR CDR3 using the HTBI primer set. TCRdb itself ran the multiplex PCR reads through MiXCR, one entry per CDR3 protein. The data show about 520,000 distinct CDR3 sequences, around 20% seen once. Input material: blood. All receptors derive from a young man with Graves' hyperthyroidism.

This clonotype was seen many times. This chain links TRBV11-2 with TRBJ1-1; the match to TRBD1 covers 8 bases. From germline, CDR1 is SGHAT and CDR2 FQNNGV. V dropped 8 bases and J dropped 1; count of bases not matched to a gene: 9. The CDR3 runs 15 residues. The CDR3 bases are TGTGCCAGCGGCAGGGGGCTTATTCCGAACACTGAAGCTTTCTTT. It codes for CASGRGLIPNTEAFF.

This clonotype was recorded many times. The gene calls are TRBV11-2 and TRBJ2-7; perhaps TRBD2 as D (5 bases). This CDR3 is built from 15 residues. The germline gives CDR1 SGHAT, CDR2 FQNNGV. With 2 bases removed from V and 1 base from J, the gap between germline ends came to 12 bases. The CDR3 DNA sequence: TGTGCCAGCAGCTTATTCGGACTTAAATCCTACGAGCAGTACTTC. Translated: CASSLFGLKSYEQYF. Based on the CDR3 plus reference TRBV11-2 and TRBJ2-7, the full variable domain is EAGVAQSPRYKIIEKRQSVAFWCNPISGHATLYWYQQILGQGPKLLIQFQNNGVVDDSQLPKDRFSAERLKGVDSTLKIQPAKLEDSAVYLCASSLFGLKSYEQYFGPGTRLTVT.

This clonotype occurred many times. The chain recombines TRBV4-1 with TRBJ1-5, with 10 bases matching TRBD1. The germline CDR1 and CDR2 sequences are MGHRA and YSYEKL. The V segment lost 0 bases and the J segment 5 bases; nucleotides outside the gene matches: 7. The CDR3 spans 17 residues. This CDR3 is CASSQDRDRGGHQPQHF. In DNA, the CDR3 is TGCGCCAGCAGCCAAGACCGGGACAGGGGAGGTCATCAGCCCCAGCATTTT.

In this sample, this clonotype turned up many times. The V call is TRBV28, the J call TRBJ2-2, with D possibly called TRBD1 or TRBD2 (5 bases each). V lost 5 bases and J lost 3, with 13 bases in between. Germline CDR1 MDHEN, CDR2 SYDVKM. CDR3 size: 15 residues. The CDR3 DNA is TGTGCCAGCAGTCCCCGGGACCGCTACACCGGGGAGCTGTTTTTT. Encoded protein: CASSPRDRYTGELFF. Together with reference TRBV28 and TRBJ2-2, the CDR3 gives the full variable domain: DVKVTQSSRYLVKRTGEKVFLECVQDMDHENMFWYRQDPGLGLRLIYFSYDVKMKEKGDIPEGYSVSREKKERFSLILESASTNQTSMYLCASSPRDRYTGELFFGEGSRLTVL.

The CDR3 DNA reads TGTGCCAGCACCCCTAGGAGGGACCGCTACGAGCAGTACTTC. Amino acid sequence: CASTPRRDRYEQYF. This chain uses TRBV27 with TRBJ2-7; tentative D call: TRBD2 (6 bases). Germline CDR1 MNHEY, CDR2 SMNVEV (reference sequence). Trimming removed 7 bases from V and 3 bases from J, with 16 bases in between. The CDR3 contains 14 residues.